Presented here are 5 T cell receptor beta chains from one specimen sequenced in a study of T cell changes during pregnancy in multiple sclerosis. TCRdb's copy holds only in-frame clones and misses some; the assay was immunoSEQ multiplex PCR. The table has about 40,000 clones, about 94% seen once. This specimen consisted of peripheral blood, obtained in the third trimester of pregnancy. These receptors all stem from a female donor with multiple sclerosis, enrolled in a pregnancy study.

J is TRBJ2-5 and V is TRBV7-6; D may be TRBD2 (6 bases). The CDR3 extends over 16 amino acids. V lost 2 bases and J lost 1, with 14 bases in between. The germline V gene encodes CDR1 SGHVS and CDR2 FNYEAQ. Here the CDR3 reads CASSLIAGNFQETQYF. DNA of the CDR3: TGTGCCAGCAGCTTAATTGCGGGGAACTTCCAAGAGACCCAGTACTTC.

This clone was seen once. The chain combines TRBV27 with TRBJ1-1, with D tentatively TRBD1 (6 bases). The CDR3 contains 14 residues. Trimming took off 2 bases at V and 6 bases at J, with 13 bases between the two ends. Germline CDR1 is MNHEY and CDR2 is SMNVEV (reference sequence). The CDR3 is CASSLIGGDAEAFF. The DNA of the CDR3 is TGTGCCAGCAGTTTAATAGGGGGGGACGCTGAAGCTTTCTTT.

The chain links TRBV5-6 to TRBJ2-7; TRBD1 matches at 8 bases. V gave up 4 bases and J gave up 0 bases; unmatched junction bases: 3. The CDR3 totals 14 residues. CDR1 SGHDT and CDR2 YYEEEE come from the germline V gene. DNA of the CDR3: TGTGCCAGCAGCACGGGACAGGTCTCCTACGAGCAGTACTTC. Its translation is CASSTGQVSYEQYF.

The V gene is TRBV27, the J gene TRBJ2-5, with 10 positions matching TRBD1. This CDR3 has 16 residues. V gave up 6 bases and J gave up 1 base; unmatched junction bases: 8. The germline V gene encodes CDR1 MNHEY and CDR2 SMNVEV (reference sequence). CDR3: CASRFLGQGGQETQYF. In DNA, the CDR3 is TGTGCCAGCAGATTCCTCGGACAGGGGGGCCAAGAGACCCAGTACTTC.

CDR3 amino acids: CASSLSGTGIGNQPQHF. CDR3 DNA: TGTGCCAGCAGTTTATCAGGGACAGGGATCGGCAATCAGCCCCAGCATTTT. The chain employs TRBV28 and TRBJ1-5; TRBD1 matches at 9 bases. The CDR3 runs to 17 residues. Germline V gene lookup returns CDR1 MDHEN and CDR2 SYDVKM. Trimming at V came to 1 base and at J to 2 bases, leaving 6 bases not matched to a gene.